This T cell receptor beta chain was sequenced in a study of cytomegalovirus exposure and HLA in healthy donors. Overall study findings and caveats: The study designated 150 or so TCR beta chains cytomegalovirus-associated. Published work reported that the classifier diagnosed cytomegalovirus status with high specificity and sensitivity.

The study sampled nominally healthy donors, though unrecorded immune exposures were likely. Unmatched junction bases numbered 4, after V lost 8 bases and J lost 1 base. Looked up from germline, CDR1 is GTSNPN and CDR2 is SVGIG (reference sequence). The CDR3 covers 13 residues. Amplification used 60 Vbeta primers and 13 Jbeta primers. Sequencing used immunoSEQ multiplex PCR; TCRdb keeps in-frame clones, though not all of them. Of 100,000 to 120,000 clones in the sample, approximately 83% were seen once. Details on this clone: Its antigen is still unknown.

The sequenced sample was PBMCs. This clonotype originated in a man younger than 35 in good health and CMV-seronegative. The rearrangement joins TRBV30 to TRBJ2-1, with TRBD2 matching over 8 bases. The CDR3 nucleotides read TGTGCCCGTAGCGGGACGTCCTACAATGAGCAGTTCTTC. This gives the protein CARSGTSYNEQFF.